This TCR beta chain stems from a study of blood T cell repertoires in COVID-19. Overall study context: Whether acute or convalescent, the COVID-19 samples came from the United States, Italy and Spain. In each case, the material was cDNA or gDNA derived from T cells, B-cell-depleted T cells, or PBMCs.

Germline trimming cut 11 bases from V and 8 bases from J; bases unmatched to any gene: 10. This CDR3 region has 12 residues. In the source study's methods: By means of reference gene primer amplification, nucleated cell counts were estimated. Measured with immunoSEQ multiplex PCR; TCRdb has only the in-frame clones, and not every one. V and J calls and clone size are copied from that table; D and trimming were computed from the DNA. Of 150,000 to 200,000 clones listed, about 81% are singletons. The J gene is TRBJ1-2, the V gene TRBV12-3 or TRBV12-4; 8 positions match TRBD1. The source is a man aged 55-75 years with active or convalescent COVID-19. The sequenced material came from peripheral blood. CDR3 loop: CASRDRGQGYTF. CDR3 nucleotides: TGTGCCTCCCGAGACAGGGGTCAAGGCTACACCTTC.